The 4 T cell receptor beta chains presented below share a single source sample, sequenced in a study of blood T cell repertoires in COVID-19. The table came from immunoSEQ multiplex PCR; TCRdb's copy has only in-frame clones and leaves some out. This table has about 250,000 clones, 88% appearing once. The sequencing sample was made of peripheral blood. These receptor sequences come from a woman aged 30 to 39 with COVID-19, enrolled during active disease.

This clone was counted a few times. The V call is TRBV5-4, the J call TRBJ1-1, with TRBD1 as a possible D gene (5 bases). Germline-derived CDR1 and CDR2 are SGHNT and YYREEE (reference sequence). CDR3 length: 16 residues. With 0 bases removed from V and 5 bases from J, the gap between germline ends came to 17 bases. The CDR3 region is CASSLGLRQRGTEAFF. CDR3 nucleotide sequence: TGTGCCAGCAGCTTGGGATTGAGACAGCGGGGGACTGAAGCTTTCTTT.

This clone has more than one count but fewer than ten. The chain has TRBV27 and TRBJ2-7; 9 bases line up with TRBD1. The germline V gene encodes CDR1 MNHEY and CDR2 SMNVEV (reference sequence). Trimming cost V 5 bases and J 5 bases; bases outside gene matches: 7. This CDR3 spans 14 amino acids. CDR3 sequence: CASSPRTGANEQYF. In nucleotides, the CDR3 is TGTGCCAGCAGTCCCAGGACAGGGGCCAACGAGCAGTACTTC.

The rearrangement links TRBV28 to TRBJ2-5; D perhaps matches TRBD2 (6 bases). Germline values: CDR1 MDHEN, CDR2 SYDVKM. The CDR3 extends over 14 amino acids. V was cut by 7 bases and J by 2 bases, with 14 bases left in between. CDR3 in amino acids: CASTPDSGQETQYF. In DNA form, the CDR3 reads TGTGCCAGCACGCCGGATAGCGGACAAGAGACCCAGTACTTC.

The rearrangement uses TRBV5-6 and TRBJ2-3; TRBD1 might be the D (5 bases). This CDR3 region has 14 residues. Between the trimmed V and J ends, which lost 7 bases and 5 bases, there was a span of 17 bases. Germline CDR1 and CDR2: SGHDT and YYEEEE. CDR3 in DNA: TGTGCCAGCGTGGGGCTCTCGGGCGGAGATACGCAGTATTTT. It encodes CASVGLSGGDTQYF.